This entry lists 18 T cell receptor beta chains sequenced from one sample in a study of spatial heterogeneity in lung cancer. As for time point: sample taken at primary tumor resection. TCRdb re-derived calls from the 5' RACE reads in MiXCR, one entry per CDR3 protein. The sample shows approximately 3,000 distinct CDR3 sequences, roughly 3% of them seen only once. Sample: normal lung tissue next to the tumor, taken at surgery. These receptor sequences come from a female donor with early-stage non-small cell lung cancer.

This clonotype was seen repeatedly, ten times or more. The chain joins TRBV2 to TRBJ1-4; a weak D match, TRBD1 (5 bases). Trimming stripped 1 base from V and 5 bases from J, with 11 bases between. The V gene's germline CDR1 is SNHLY and CDR2 FYNNEI. CDR3 size: 15 residues. This CDR3 is CASSEGQGRNEKLFF. The CDR3 DNA sequence: TGTGCCAGCAGTGAAGGGCAGGGCCGGAATGAAAAACTGTTTTTT. Complete variable domain (other parts from reference TRBV2 and TRBJ1-4): EPEVTQTPSHQVTQMGQEVILRCVPISNHLYFYWYRQILGQKVEFLVSFYNNEISEKSEIFDDQFSVERPDGSNFTLKIRSTKLEDSAMYFCASSEGQGRNEKLFFGSGTQLSVL.

This clonotype came up many times. The rearrangement joins TRBV18 to TRBJ2-7; perhaps D is TRBD1 or TRBD2 (6 bases each). Germline CDR1 and CDR2: KGHSH and LQKENI. V was clipped by 2 bases and J by 5 bases, with 13 bases between them. The CDR3 runs to 14 residues. For the CDR3, the DNA is TGTGCCAGCTCACCATCTGGGGGGCGGAACGAGCAGTACTTC. This codes for CASSPSGGRNEQYF.

This clonotype is classed as large. V and J are TRBV27 and TRBJ1-1, with 7 bases lining up with TRBD1. Trimming at V came to 5 bases and at J to 0 bases, leaving 3 bases not matched to a gene. This CDR3 is 14 amino acids long. The germline V gene encodes CDR1 MNHEY and CDR2 SMNVEV (reference sequence). The CDR3 here is CASSNRGLNTEAFF. The CDR3 nucleotides read TGTGCCAGCAGTAACAGGGGTTTGAACACTGAAGCTTTCTTT.

A single count supports this clonotype. The J gene is TRBJ2-5, the V gene TRBV5-4, with D uncertain. V gave up 2 bases and J gave up 5 bases, with 10 bases separating them. The CDR3 contains 13 residues. Germline CDR1 and CDR2: SGHNT and YYREEE (reference sequence). DNA of the CDR3: TGTGCCAGCAGCTTCGGGTCGGGCGAGACCCAGTACTTC. Translating it yields CASSFGSGETQYF.

In its sample, this clonotype was seen many times. This chain uses TRBV19 with TRBJ2-2; D possibly corresponds to TRBD2 (5 bases). Germline V gene data show CDR1 as LNHDA and CDR2 as SQIVND (reference sequence). Between the trimmed V and J ends, which lost 7 bases and 0 bases, there was a span of 9 bases. The CDR3 spans 14 residues. The CDR3: CASIANSNTGELFF. Written as DNA, the CDR3 is TGTGCCAGTATAGCGAATTCGAACACCGGGGAGCTGTTTTTT. The full variable domain, its missing parts supplied by reference TRBV19 and TRBJ2-2, is DGGITQSPKYLFRKEGQNVTLSCEQNLNHDAMYWYRQDPGQGLRLIYYSQIVNDFQKGDIAEGYSVSREKKESFPLTVTSAQKNPTAFYLCASIANSNTGELFFGEGSRLTVL.

By proportion, this clonotype is medium-sized. V is TRBV4-2 and J is TRBJ2-7; D is perhaps TRBD2 (5 bases). The V end was cut by 4 bases, the J end by 5 bases, with 12 bases between. Germline V gene data show CDR1 as LGHNA and CDR2 as YNFKEQ. The CDR3 totals 13 residues. Here the CDR3 DNA reads TGTGCCAGCAGCCCACTTTCCGGGGACGAGCAGTACTTC. As protein: CASSPLSGDEQYF.

The table lists this clonotype with many counts. The rearrangement joins TRBV12-3 or TRBV12-4 to TRBJ2-7; D gene uncertain. This CDR3 has 16 residues. The germline V and J ends were trimmed by 5 bases and 2 bases, with 19 bases remaining between them. The CDR3 DNA reads as TGTGCCAGCAGTCCCAAGGACCGACCCCTCCCCTACGAGCAGTACTTC. Translated, it gives CASSPKDRPLPYEQYF.

By its share, this clonotype is medium-sized. The chain links TRBV20-1 to TRBJ1-3; 7 bases align to TRBD1. Germline V lookup: CDR1 DFQATT, CDR2 SNEGSKA (reference sequence). The length of the CDR3 is 18 residues. The CDR3 DNA sequence: TGCAGGAAGGCTGGGGACAGACCAATTACTGGCTCTGGAAACACCATATATTTT. This gives the protein CRKAGDRPITGSGNTIYF.

V and J are TRBV7-9 and TRBJ1-5; the D is unclear. The CDR3 has 14 amino acids. V lost 5 bases to trimming and J lost 14 bases, with 22 bases between them. Germline CDR1 and CDR2: SEHNR and FQNEAQ (reference sequence). The CDR3 loop is CASSRGLGFQKKHF. The CDR3 nucleotides read TGTGCCAGCAGCCGTGGGTTGGGGTTTCAGAAAAAGCATTTT. The full variable domain, with the rest looked up from reference TRBV7-9 and TRBJ1-5, is DTGVSQNPRHKITKRGQNVTFRCDPISEHNRLYWYRQTLGQGPEFLTYFQNEAQLEKSRLLSDRFSAERPKGSFSTLEIQRTEQGDSAMYLCASSRGLGFQKKHFGDGTRLSIL.

This clonotype was counted at least ten times. The chain carries TRBV18 and TRBJ1-3, with 9 bases fitting TRBD1. Trimming removed 4 bases from V and 0 bases from J; junction bases left unmatched: 1. This CDR3 has 15 amino acids. Per the germline V gene, CDR1 is KGHSH and CDR2 is LQKENI. The CDR3: CASSRQGDSGNTIYF. CDR3 DNA: TGTGCCAGCTCACGACAGGGGGACTCTGGAAACACCATATATTTT.

This clonotype showed up many times. The rearrangement links TRBV11-3 to TRBJ2-3; 11 bases match TRBD2. CDR3 size: 17 residues. CDR1 is SGHNT, CDR2 YENEEA, per germline. Unmatched junction bases numbered 9, after V lost 3 bases and J lost 4 bases. CDR3 amino acids: CASSLGTSGGPADTQYF. In nucleotides, the CDR3 is TGTGCCAGCAGCTTGGGAACTAGCGGGGGCCCGGCAGATACGCAGTATTTT.

By proportion, this clonotype is medium-sized. The chain couples TRBV9 to TRBJ2-7; 9 bases are shared with TRBD1. V gave up 3 bases and J gave up 0 bases; unmatched junction bases: 4. The CDR3 contains 15 residues. The germline V gene encodes CDR1 SGDLS and CDR2 YYNGEE. Here the CDR3 reads CASSEGQGSSYEQYF. Written as DNA, the CDR3 is TGTGCCAGCAGCGAAGGACAGGGGAGCTCCTACGAGCAGTACTTC.

This clonotype was recorded many times. The chain uses TRBV23-1 and TRBJ2-7; the D is unclear. TRBV23-1 is filed as an ORF, its function uncertain. Trimming stripped 2 bases from V and 5 bases from J, with 7 bases between. This CDR3 is built from 12 residues. The CDR3 here is CASSQPSDEQYF. CDR3 DNA sequence: TGCGCCAGCAGTCAACCGAGCGACGAGCAGTACTTC.

This clonotype appeared many times. The chain links TRBV30 to TRBJ1-5; D perhaps matches TRBD1 (6 bases). Trimming left V 4 bases short and J 4 bases short, with 11 bases between. Germline loops: CDR1 GTSNPN, CDR2 SVGIG (reference sequence). The CDR3 runs 13 residues. This CDR3 is CAWTRTANQPQHF. CDR3 bases: TGTGCCTGGACGCGGACAGCTAATCAGCCCCAGCATTTT.

V gene TRBV5-6 combines with J gene TRBJ1-1; D is unclear. Germline loops: CDR1 SGHDT, CDR2 YYEEEE. The CDR3 contains 17 residues. V shed 1 base and J shed 2 bases, with 18 bases lying between them. CDR3 coding DNA: TGTGCCAGCAGCTTGTTCGAGTTAAGACTAGCCAACACTGAAGCTTTCTTT. It is translated as CASSLFELRLANTEAFF. Complete variable domain (other parts from reference TRBV5-6 and TRBJ1-1): DAGVTQSPTHLIKTRGQQVTLRCSPKSGHDTVSWYQQALGQGPQFIFQYYEEEERQRGNFPDRFSGHQFPNYSSELNVNALLLGDSALYLCASSLFELRLANTEAFFGQGTRLTVV.

This clonotype is labeled medium-sized. The rearrangement links TRBV30 to TRBJ2-2; no definite D call. Germline assignment: CDR1 GTSNPN and CDR2 SVGIG (reference sequence). This CDR3 is 15 amino acids long. V lost 0 bases, J lost 5 bases, and 13 bases lay in between. CDR3 amino acids: CAWSVRLTSTGELFF. In DNA form, the CDR3 reads TGTGCCTGGAGTGTACGCCTGACGTCGACCGGGGAGCTGTTTTTT.

This clonotype has a count of ten or more. The DNA for the CDR3 is TGTGCCAGCTCACCAACGGATACGCAGTATTTT. Protein sequence: CASSPTDTQYF. The chain couples TRBV18 to TRBJ2-3; D gene unclear. There are 11 residues in the CDR3. CDR1 KGHSH and CDR2 LQKENI come from the germline V gene. The germline V and J ends were trimmed by 2 bases and 6 bases, with 3 bases remaining between them. Drawing the rest from reference TRBV18 and TRBJ2-3, the complete variable domain is NAGVMQNPRHLVRRRGQEARLRCSPMKGHSHVYWYRQLPEEGLKFMVYLQKENIIDESGMPKERFSAEFPKEGPSILRIQQVVRGDSAAYFCASSPTDTQYFGPGTRLTVL.

By sample share, this clonotype is large (0.1 to 1%). The gene calls are TRBV2 and TRBJ2-3; D is uncertain. The CDR3 is made up of 15 amino acids. CDR1 and CDR2 (germline): SNHLY, FYNNEI. V lost 3 bases to trimming and J lost 1 base, with 11 bases between them. CDR3 in DNA: TGTGCCAGCAGTGAGAGGCGGTCTCGCACAGATACGCAGTATTTT. Translation: CASSERRSRTDTQYF.